The present entry profiles one T cell receptor beta chain with its context. Its matching antigen is unknown. This record comes from a study of tissue T cells after allogeneic stem cell transplantation. The overall study: Pathologist review favored tissue samples showing histologically apparent lymphocytes.

The study, taken as a whole, reports: Shared clones across patients were few; motif clustering revealed tissue-specific shared signatures. Tissue-detected TCR repertoire was only partly captured by blood and spleen T cells. Some tissue clones might be persisting host cells; their alloreactivity or antigen specificity was not determined.

Measured with immunoSEQ multiplex PCR; TCRdb has only the in-frame clones, and not every one. The data hold more than 9,000 clones, with around two thirds observed a single time. CDR1 is GTSNPN, CDR2 SVGIG, per germline (reference sequence). Losses at the gene ends were 1 base for V and 5 bases for J; bases not matched to a gene: 1. The CDR3 totals 14 residues. The clonotype comes from a woman between 18 and 50 years old with breast cancer. The V gene is TRBV30, the J gene TRBJ1-6, with 8 bases fitting TRBD1. The material sequenced was tissue from the right colon, taken at autopsy. CDR3 sequence reads: CAWSGGQDNSPLHF. DNA for the CDR3: TGTGCCTGGAGTGGGGGACAGGATAATTCACCCCTCCACTTT.